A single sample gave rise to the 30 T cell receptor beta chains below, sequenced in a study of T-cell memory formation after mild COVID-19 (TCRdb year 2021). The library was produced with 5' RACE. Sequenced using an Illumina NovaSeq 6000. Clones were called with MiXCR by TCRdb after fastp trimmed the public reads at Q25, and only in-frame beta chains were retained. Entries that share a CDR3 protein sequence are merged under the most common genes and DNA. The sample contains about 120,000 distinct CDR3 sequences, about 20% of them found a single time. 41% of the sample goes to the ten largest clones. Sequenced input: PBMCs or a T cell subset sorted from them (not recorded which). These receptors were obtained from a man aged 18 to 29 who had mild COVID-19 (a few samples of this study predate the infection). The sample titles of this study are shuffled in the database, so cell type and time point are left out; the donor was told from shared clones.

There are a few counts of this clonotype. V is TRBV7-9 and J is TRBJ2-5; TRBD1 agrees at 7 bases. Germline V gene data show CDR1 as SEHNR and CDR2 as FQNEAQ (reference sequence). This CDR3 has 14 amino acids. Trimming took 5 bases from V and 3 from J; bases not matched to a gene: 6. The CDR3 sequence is CASSVDRKEETQYF. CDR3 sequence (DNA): TGTGCCAGCAGCGTGGACAGGAAGGAAGAGACCCAGTACTTC.

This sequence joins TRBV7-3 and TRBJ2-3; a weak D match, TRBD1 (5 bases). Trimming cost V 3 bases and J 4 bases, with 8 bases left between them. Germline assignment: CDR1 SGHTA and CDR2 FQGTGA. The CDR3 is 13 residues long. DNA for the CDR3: TGTGCCAGCAGCTTTTTAGGGGCAGATACGCAGTATTTT. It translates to CASSFLGADTQYF.

This CDR3 is CASSLALGGDTQYF. CDR3 nucleotides: TGTGCCAGCAGCTTAGCGCTTGGCGGGGATACGCAGTATTTT. V and J are TRBV7-9 and TRBJ2-3; maybe TRBD2 (5 bases). Trimming stripped 0 bases from V and 6 bases from J, with 10 bases between. Germline V CDR1 and CDR2: SEHNR, FQNEAQ (reference sequence). The CDR3 loop spans 14 amino acids.

In nucleotides, the CDR3 is TGCGCCAGCAGCCTCCTGGGGACAGGGTCCGGGGAGCTGTTTTTT. This encodes CASSLLGTGSGELFF. The chain has TRBV5-1 and TRBJ2-2; 9 nucleotides agree with TRBD1. CDR1 and CDR2 from the germline V gene are SGHRS and YFSETQ. V dropped 4 bases and J dropped 6; count of bases not matched to a gene: 7. The CDR3 spans 15 residues.

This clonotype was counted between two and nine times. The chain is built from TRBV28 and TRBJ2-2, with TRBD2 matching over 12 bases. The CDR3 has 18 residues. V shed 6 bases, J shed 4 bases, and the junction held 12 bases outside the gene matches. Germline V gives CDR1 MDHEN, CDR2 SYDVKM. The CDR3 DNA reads TGTGCCAGCAGGAGACAGGGCGGACTAGCGGGGCTCACCGGGGAGCTGTTTTTT. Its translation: CASRRQGGLAGLTGELFF.

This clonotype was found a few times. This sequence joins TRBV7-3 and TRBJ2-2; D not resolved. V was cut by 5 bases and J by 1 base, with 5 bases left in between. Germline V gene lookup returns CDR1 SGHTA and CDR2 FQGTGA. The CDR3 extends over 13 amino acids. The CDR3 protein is CASSRENTGELFF. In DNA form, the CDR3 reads TGTGCCAGCAGCAGAGAGAACACCGGGGAGCTGTTTTTT.

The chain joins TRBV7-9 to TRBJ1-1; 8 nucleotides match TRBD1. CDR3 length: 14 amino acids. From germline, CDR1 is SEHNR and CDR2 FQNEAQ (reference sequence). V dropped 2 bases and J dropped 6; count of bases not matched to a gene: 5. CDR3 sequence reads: CASSLPTGVAEAFF. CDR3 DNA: TGTGCCAGCAGCTTACCGACAGGGGTGGCTGAAGCTTTCTTT. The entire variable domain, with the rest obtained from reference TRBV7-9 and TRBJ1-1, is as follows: DTGVSQNPRHKITKRGQNVTFRCDPISEHNRLYWYRQTLGQGPEFLTYFQNEAQLEKSRLLSDRFSAERPKGSFSTLEIQRTEQGDSAMYLCASSLPTGVAEAFFGQGTRLTVV.

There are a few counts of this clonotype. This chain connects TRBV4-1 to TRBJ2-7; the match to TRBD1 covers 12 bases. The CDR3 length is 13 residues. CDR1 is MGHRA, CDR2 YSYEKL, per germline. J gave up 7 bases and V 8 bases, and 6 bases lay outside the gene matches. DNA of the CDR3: TGCGCCAGCGAGCGGGACAGGGGGCGAGAGCAGTACGTC. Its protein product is CASERDRGREQYV.

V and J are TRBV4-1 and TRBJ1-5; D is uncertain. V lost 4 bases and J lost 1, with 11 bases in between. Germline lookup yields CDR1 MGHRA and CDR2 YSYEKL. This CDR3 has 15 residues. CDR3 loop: CASSPRHISNQPQHF. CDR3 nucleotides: TGCGCCAGCAGCCCCCGACATATCAGCAATCAGCCCCAGCATTTT.

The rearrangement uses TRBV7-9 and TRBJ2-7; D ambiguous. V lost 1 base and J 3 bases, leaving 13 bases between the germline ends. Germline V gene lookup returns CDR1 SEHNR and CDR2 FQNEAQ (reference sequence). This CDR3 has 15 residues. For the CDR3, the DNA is TGTGCCAGCAGCTTAGGCTTTGGAGAGAACTACGAGCAGTACTTC. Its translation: CASSLGFGENYEQYF.

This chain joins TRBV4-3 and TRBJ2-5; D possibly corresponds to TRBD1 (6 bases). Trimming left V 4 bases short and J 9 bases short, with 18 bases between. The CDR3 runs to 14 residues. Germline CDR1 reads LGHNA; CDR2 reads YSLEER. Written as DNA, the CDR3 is TGCGCCAGCAGCCTAGGGGACAACCCGGAAGCCCAGTACTTC. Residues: CASSLGDNPEAQYF.

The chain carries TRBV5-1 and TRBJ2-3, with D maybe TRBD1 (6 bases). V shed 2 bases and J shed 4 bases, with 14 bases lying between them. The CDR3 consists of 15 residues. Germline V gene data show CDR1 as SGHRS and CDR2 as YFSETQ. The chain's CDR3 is CASSFRDTNPDTQYF. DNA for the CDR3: TGCGCCAGCAGCTTCCGGGACACAAACCCAGATACGCAGTATTTT.

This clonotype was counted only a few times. DNA of the CDR3: TGTGCCAGCAGCGTTCGACTGGCCGGGGAGCTGTTTTTT. Translating it yields CASSVRLAGELFF. V and J are TRBV7-9 and TRBJ2-2; D is unclear. The ends were cut back, 5 bases at V and 6 bases at J, with 10 bases in the middle. CDR3 length: 13 residues. The germline gives CDR1 SEHNR, CDR2 FQNEAQ (reference sequence).

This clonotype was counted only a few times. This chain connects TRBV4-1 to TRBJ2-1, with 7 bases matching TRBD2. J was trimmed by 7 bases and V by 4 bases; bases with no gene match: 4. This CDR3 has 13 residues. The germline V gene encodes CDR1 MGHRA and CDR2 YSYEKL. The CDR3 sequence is CASSPGGLNEQFF. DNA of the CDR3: TGCGCCAGCAGCCCGGGGGGACTTAATGAGCAGTTCTTC.

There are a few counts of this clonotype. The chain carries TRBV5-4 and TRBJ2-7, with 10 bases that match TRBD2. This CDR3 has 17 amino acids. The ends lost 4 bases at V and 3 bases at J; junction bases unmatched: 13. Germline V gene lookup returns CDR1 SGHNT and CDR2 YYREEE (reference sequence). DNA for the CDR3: TGTGCCAGCAGCAACCACCCTAGCGGGGGCGTGATCTACGAGCAGTACGTC. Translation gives CASSNHPSGGVIYEQYV.

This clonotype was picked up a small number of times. The CDR3 region is CASSHTLTGNPTEAFF. CDR3 in DNA: TGTGCCAGCAGCCACACCTTAACAGGGAATCCAACTGAAGCTTTCTTT. V gene TRBV4-2 combines with J gene TRBJ1-1; perhaps TRBD1 as D (6 bases). This CDR3 has 16 residues. V was shortened by 3 bases and J by 5 bases, with 19 bases between the two germline ends. Germline assignment: CDR1 LGHNA and CDR2 YNFKEQ.

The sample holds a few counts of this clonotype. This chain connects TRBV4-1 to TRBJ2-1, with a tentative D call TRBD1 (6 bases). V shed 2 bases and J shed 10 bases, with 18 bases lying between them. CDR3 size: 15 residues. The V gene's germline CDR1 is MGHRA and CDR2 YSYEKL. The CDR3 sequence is CASSQLLRGSGEQFF. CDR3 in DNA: TGCGCCAGCAGCCAACTCCTGAGGGGGTCCGGGGAGCAGTTCTTC.

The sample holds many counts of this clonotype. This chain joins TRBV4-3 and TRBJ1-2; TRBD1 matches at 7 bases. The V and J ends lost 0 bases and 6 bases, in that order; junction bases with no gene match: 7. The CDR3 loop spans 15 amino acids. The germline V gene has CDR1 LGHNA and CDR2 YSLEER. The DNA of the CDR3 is TGCGCCAGCAGCCAAGATCCGAACAGGGGAAATGGCTACACCTTC. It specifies CASSQDPNRGNGYTF.

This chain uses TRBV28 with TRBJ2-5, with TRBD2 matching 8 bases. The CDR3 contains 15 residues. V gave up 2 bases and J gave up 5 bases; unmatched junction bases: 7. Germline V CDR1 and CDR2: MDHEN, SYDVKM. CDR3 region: CASSLLSGDTETQYF. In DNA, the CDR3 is TGTGCCAGCAGTTTACTTAGCGGGGATACTGAGACCCAGTACTTC.

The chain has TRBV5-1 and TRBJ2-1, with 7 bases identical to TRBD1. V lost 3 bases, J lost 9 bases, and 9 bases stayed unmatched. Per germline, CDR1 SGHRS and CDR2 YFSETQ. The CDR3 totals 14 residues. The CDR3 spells CASSSGTADTEQFF. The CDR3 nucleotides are TGCGCCAGCAGCTCAGGGACAGCAGACACTGAGCAGTTCTTC.

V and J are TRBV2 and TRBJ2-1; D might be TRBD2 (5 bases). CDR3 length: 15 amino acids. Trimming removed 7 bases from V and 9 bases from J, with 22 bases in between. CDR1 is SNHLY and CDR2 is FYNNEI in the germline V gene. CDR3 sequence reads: CASIEEAGFTIEQFF. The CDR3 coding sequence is TGTGCCAGCATAGAGGAGGCCGGTTTTACAATTGAGCAGTTCTTC. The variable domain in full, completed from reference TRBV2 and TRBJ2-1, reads EPEVTQTPSHQVTQMGQEVILRCVPISNHLYFYWYRQILGQKVEFLVSFYNNEISEKSEIFDDQFSVERPDGSNFTLKIRSTKLEDSAMYFCASIEEAGFTIEQFFGPGTRLTVL.

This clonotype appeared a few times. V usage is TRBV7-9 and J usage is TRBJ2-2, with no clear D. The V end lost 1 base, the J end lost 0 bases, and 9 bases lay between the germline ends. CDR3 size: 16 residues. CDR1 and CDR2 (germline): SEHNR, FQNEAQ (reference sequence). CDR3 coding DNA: TGTGCCAGCAGCTTAGTCAAGCTGGCGAACACCGGGGAGCTGTTTTTT. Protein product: CASSLVKLANTGELFF.

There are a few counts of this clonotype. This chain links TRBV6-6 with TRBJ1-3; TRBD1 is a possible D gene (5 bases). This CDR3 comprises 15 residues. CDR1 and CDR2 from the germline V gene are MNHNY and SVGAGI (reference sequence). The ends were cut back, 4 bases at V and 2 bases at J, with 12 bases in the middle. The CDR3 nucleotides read TGTGCCAGCAGTTGGGTGTCGGGGGCTGGAAACACCATATATTTT. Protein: CASSWVSGAGNTIYF.

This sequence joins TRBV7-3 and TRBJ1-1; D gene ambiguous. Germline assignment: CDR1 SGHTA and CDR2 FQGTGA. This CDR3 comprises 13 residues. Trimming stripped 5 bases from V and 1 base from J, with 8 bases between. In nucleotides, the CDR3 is TGTGCCAGCAGCAAACTCCAGAACACTGAAGCTTTCTTT. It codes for CASSKLQNTEAFF.

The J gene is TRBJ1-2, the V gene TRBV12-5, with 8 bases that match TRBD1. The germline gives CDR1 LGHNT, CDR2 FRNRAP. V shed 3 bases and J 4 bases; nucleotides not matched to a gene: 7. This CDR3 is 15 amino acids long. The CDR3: CASGFQGQGLYGYTF. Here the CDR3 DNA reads TGTGCTAGTGGTTTCCAAGGACAGGGACTCTATGGCTACACCTTC.

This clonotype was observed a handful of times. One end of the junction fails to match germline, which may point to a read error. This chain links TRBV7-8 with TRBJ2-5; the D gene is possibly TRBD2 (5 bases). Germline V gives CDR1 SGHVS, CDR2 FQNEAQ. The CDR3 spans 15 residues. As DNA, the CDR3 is TGTGCCAGCATCTTAAATCGGCGGTTGCGGGCGACCCAGTACTTC. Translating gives CASILNRRLRATQYF. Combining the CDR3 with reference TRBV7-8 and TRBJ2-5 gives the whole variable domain GAGVSQSPRYKVAKRGQDVALRCDPISGHVSLFWYQQALGQGPEFLTYFQNEAQLDKSGLPSDRFFAERPEGSVSTLKIQRTQQEDSAVYLCASILNRRLRATQYFGPGTRLLVL.

The chain's CDR3 is CASRGRVMNTEAFF. In nucleotides, the CDR3 is TGTGCCAGCAGGGGCAGGGTGATGAACACTGAAGCTTTCTTT. The chain joins TRBV7-9 to TRBJ1-1; maybe TRBD1 (5 bases). The CDR3 loop spans 14 amino acids. Trimming left V 6 bases short and J 0 bases short, with 11 bases between. The germline V gene encodes CDR1 SEHNR and CDR2 FQNEAQ (reference sequence).

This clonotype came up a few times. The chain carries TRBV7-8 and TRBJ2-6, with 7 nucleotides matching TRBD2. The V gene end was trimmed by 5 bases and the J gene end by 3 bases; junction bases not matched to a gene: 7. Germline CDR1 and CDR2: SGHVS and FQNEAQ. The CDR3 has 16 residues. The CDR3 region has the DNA TGTGCCAGCAGCCCAAGGGGAGGGTTTGGGGCCAACGTCCTGACTTTC. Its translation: CASSPRGGFGANVLTF.

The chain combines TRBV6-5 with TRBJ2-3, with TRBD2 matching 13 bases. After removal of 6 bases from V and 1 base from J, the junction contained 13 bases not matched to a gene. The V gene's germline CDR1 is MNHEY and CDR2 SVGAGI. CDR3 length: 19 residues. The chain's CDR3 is CASSIGLAGANIGTDTQYF. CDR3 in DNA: TGTGCCAGCAGCATCGGACTAGCGGGGGCGAACATCGGCACAGATACGCAGTATTTT.

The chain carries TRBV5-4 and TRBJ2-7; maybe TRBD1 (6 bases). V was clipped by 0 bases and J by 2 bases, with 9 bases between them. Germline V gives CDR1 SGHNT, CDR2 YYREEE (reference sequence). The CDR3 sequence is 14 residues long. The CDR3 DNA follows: TGTGCCAGCAGCTTGGTCGGACAGACCTACGAGCAGTACTTC. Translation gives CASSLVGQTYEQYF.